This T cell receptor (beta chain) originates from a study of control samples from healthy donors and cancer patients. Clones were read by immunoSEQ multiplex PCR, and TCRdb kept only the in-frame ones, dropping some. Altogether more than 100,000 clones are present, approximately 93% being singletons, with the ten largest covering 6% to 8%. The source material was blood. The TCR comes from a woman in her late teens or twenties in good health.

Here the CDR3 reads CASSQRTGPIYEQYF. DNA of the CDR3: TGTGCCAGCAGCCAAAGGACAGGGCCCATCTACGAGCAGTACTTC. This chain joins TRBV5-4 and TRBJ2-7; 8 bases agree with TRBD1. This CDR3 region has 15 residues. Germline assignment: CDR1 SGHNT and CDR2 YYREEE (reference sequence). The V segment lost 4 bases and the J segment 3 bases; nucleotides outside the gene matches: 9.